This is a list of T cell receptor beta chains from one sample in a study of blood T cell repertoires in COVID-19. Produced via immunoSEQ multiplex PCR; TCRdb's table is partial and in-frame only. The sample consists of under 150,000 clones, around 85% of them appearing once. What was sequenced was peripheral blood. Every receptor here comes from a woman between 50 and 59 years old who had recovered from COVID-19. CDR3s include the opening cysteine and the closing phenylalanine or tryptophan. D genes are given only for firm matches. Clone size is stated in some rows and not others, as once, few, many or a class when expanded.

D	V	J	size	CDR3	DNA
.	TRBV18	TRBJ2-2	.	CASSARVTNTGELFF	TGTGCCAGCTCAGCTAGAGTGACGAACACCGGGGAGCTGTTTTTT
.	TRBV27	TRBJ2-3	.	CASSSRDFTDTQYF	TGTGCCAGCAGTTCCCGGGACTTCACAGATACGCAGTATTTT
.	TRBV5-6	TRBJ1-3	.	CVSSLSGNGGNTIYF	TGTGTCAGCAGCTTATCCGGGAACGGGGGAAACACCATATATTTT
.	TRBV10-3	TRBJ2-7	.	CAISEPGGGRHQAIDEQYF	TGTGCCATCAGTGAGCCTGGGGGGGGGCGACATCAGGCTATTGACGAGCAGTACTTC
.	TRBV2	TRBJ1-1	.	CASRTLQNTEAFF	TGTGCCAGCAGAACATTGCAGAACACTGAAGCTTTCTTT
.	TRBV5-6	TRBJ1-1	.	CASSLGGFVTEAFF	TGTGCCAGCAGCTTGGGAGGGTTTGTAACTGAAGCTTTCTTT
.	TRBV3-1/TRBV3-2	TRBJ2-1	.	CASSPIGTRRGEQFF	TGTGCCAGCAGCCCTATAGGGACTCGGCGGGGTGAGCAGTTCTTC
.	TRBV2	TRBJ1-1	.	CASRGGVNTEAFF	TGTGCCAGCAGGGGGGGGGTAAACACTGAAGCTTTCTTT
TRBD2	TRBV5-1	TRBJ2-1	once	CASSPGGRYNEQFF	TGCGCCAGCAGCCCGGGAGGCCGCTACAATGAGCAGTTCTTC
.	TRBV3-1/TRBV3-2	TRBJ2-1	.	CASSRYEGAVVNNEQFF	TGTGCCAGCAGTCGATATGAGGGAGCGGTCGTGAACAATGAGCAGTTCTTC
TRBD1	TRBV12-5	TRBJ2-7	once	CASGLAWTGYPIFIGYEQYF	TGTGCTAGTGGTTTGGCCTGGACAGGTTACCCCATCTTCATAGGTTACGAGCAGTACTTC
TRBD1	TRBV19	TRBJ1-2	.	CASSTDRVLGYGYTF	TGTGCCAGTAGTACCGACAGGGTCCTAGGCTATGGCTACACCTTC
TRBD1	TRBV6-5	TRBJ2-1	.	CASSPRDREEQFF	TGTGCCAGCAGTCCCCGGGACAGGGAGGAGCAGTTCTTC
TRBD2	TRBV7-2	TRBJ2-1	.	CASSLGTRGGHEQFF	TGTGCCAGCAGCTTAGGTACGCGGGGGGGACATGAGCAGTTCTTC
TRBD2	TRBV5-4	TRBJ2-1	.	CASSPGGLASSYNEQFF	TGTGCCAGCAGCCCAGGAGGACTAGCGAGTAGTTACAATGAGCAGTTCTTC
.	TRBV5-1	TRBJ1-6	.	CASSLVQGIDSPLHF	TGCGCCAGCAGCTTGGTCCAGGGTATAGATTCACCCCTCCACTTT
TRBD2	TRBV15	TRBJ2-5	.	CATRGGATLETQYF	TGTGCCACCCGGGGAGGGGCGACATTGGAGACCCAGTACTTC
TRBD2	TRBV18	TRBJ2-5	.	CASSPGLAGIQETQYF	TGTGCCAGCTCACCAGGTCTAGCGGGGATTCAAGAGACCCAGTACTTC
TRBD1	TRBV2	TRBJ2-1	.	CASNDRVLYNEQFF	TGTGCCAGCAATGACAGGGTTCTATACAATGAGCAGTTCTTC
.	TRBV10-1	TRBJ2-3	.	CASSEGSPGPDSDTQYF	TGCGCCAGCAGTGAGGGGAGCCCAGGACCGGATTCAGATACGCAGTATTTT
TRBD2	TRBV3-1/TRBV3-2	TRBJ2-3	.	CASSHIAGAGDTQYF	TGTGCCAGCAGCCATATAGCGGGAGCGGGGGATACGCAGTATTTT
TRBD2	TRBV5-1	TRBJ2-1	.	CASSIMSAGGDEQFF	TGCGCCAGCAGCATCATGTCAGCGGGAGGGGATGAGCAGTTCTTC
TRBD1	TRBV2	TRBJ2-1	.	CASNRGQGNEQFF	TGTGCCAGCAACAGGGGGCAAGGCAATGAGCAGTTCTTC
.	TRBV6-5	TRBJ1-2	.	CASSYRQGYGYTF	TGTGCCAGCAGTTACCGGCAGGGCTATGGCTACACCTTC
.	TRBV2	TRBJ2-1	.	CASRGGLYNEQFF	TGTGCCAGCAGGGGGGGGCTTTACAATGAGCAGTTCTTC
TRBD1	TRBV10-2	TRBJ1-6	.	CASRFNRDRQSPLHF	TGCGCCAGCAGATTCAACCGGGACAGGCAGTCACCCCTCCACTTT
.	TRBV4-1	TRBJ2-5	.	CASRRQGMETQYF	TGCGCCAGCAGACGGCAGGGGATGGAGACCCAGTACTTC
TRBD1	TRBV12-3/TRBV12-4	TRBJ1-2	.	CASRRQGYGYTF	TGTGCCAGCCGTCGACAGGGCTATGGCTACACCTTC
.	TRBV20-1	TRBJ1-2	.	CSASPGQGYTF	TGCAGTGCTAGTCCAGGGCAAGGCTACACCTTC
.	TRBV5-1	TRBJ1-1	.	CASSSRETEAFF	TGCGCCAGCTCCAGTCGGGAGACTGAAGCTTTCTTT
TRBD2	TRBV20-1	TRBJ2-1	.	CSASPLAGGREQFF	TGCAGTGCTAGTCCGCTAGCGGGGGGGCGGGAGCAGTTCTTC
TRBD2	TRBV12-3/TRBV12-4	TRBJ2-7	.	CASRLAGYEQYF	TGTGCCAGCAGACTAGCGGGCTACGAGCAGTACTTC
.	TRBV2	TRBJ1-2	.	CASRGQAGNYGYTF	TGTGCCAGCAGGGGCCAGGCAGGGAACTATGGCTACACCTTC
.	TRBV7-2	TRBJ2-2	.	CASSLGSGTNTGELFF	TGTGCCAGCAGCTTAGGTTCAGGGACGAACACCGGGGAGCTGTTTTTT
TRBD1	TRBV5-4	TRBJ1-3	.	CASSLVGQGFSGNTIYF	TGTGCCAGCAGCTTGGTGGGACAGGGGTTCTCTGGAAACACCATATATTTT
.	TRBV19	TRBJ1-4	.	CASSPGANEKLFF	TGTGCCAGTAGTCCCGGGGCTAATGAAAAACTGTTTTTT
TRBD1	TRBV6-5	TRBJ1-5	once	CASSSLAGGHQPQHF	TGTGCCAGCAGTTCACTCGCAGGGGGCCATCAGCCCCAGCATTTT
.	TRBV5-1	TRBJ2-1	.	CASSGRGGEEQFF	TGCGCCAGCAGCGGGCGCGGGGGCGAGGAGCAGTTCTTC
.	TRBV10-3	TRBJ2-3	.	CAISFSQETFSTDTQYF	TGTGCCATCAGTTTCTCACAGGAAACATTTAGCACAGATACGCAGTATTTT
TRBD2	TRBV6-1	TRBJ2-7	.	CASSEGLVFYEQYF	TGTGCCAGCAGTGAGGGACTAGTGTTCTACGAGCAGTACTTC
.	TRBV6-2/TRBV6-3	TRBJ2-3	.	CASSILRSSTDTQYF	TGTGCCAGCAGCATACTAAGATCTAGCACAGATACGCAGTATTTT
.	TRBV24-1	TRBJ2-3	.	CATTEGVDTQYF	TGTGCCACCACCGAAGGGGTAGATACGCAGTATTTT
.	TRBV18	TRBJ1-4	once	CASSPLSGEKLFF	TGTGCCAGCTCACCCTTAAGCGGTGAAAAACTGTTTTTT
.	TRBV6-5	TRBJ1-2	.	CASSQTGPYGYTF	TGTGCCAGCAGTCAAACAGGGCCCTATGGCTACACCTTC
.	TRBV30	TRBJ1-5	once	CAWSEAGRGLNQPQHF	TGTGCCTGGAGCGAGGCAGGGAGGGGACTCAATCAGCCCCAGCATTTT
TRBD1	TRBV5-1	TRBJ1-4	.	CATRTGSATNEKLFF	TGCGCCACCAGGACAGGGAGTGCAACTAATGAAAAACTGTTTTTT
.	TRBV10-1	TRBJ1-1	few	CASSLQGNTEAFF	TGCGCCAGCAGTCTACAGGGGAACACTGAAGCTTTCTTT
TRBD1	TRBV16	TRBJ2-3	.	CASSQSKGATQYF	TGTGCCAGCAGCCAATCGAAGGGGGCTACGCAGTATTTT
TRBD2	TRBV2	TRBJ2-3	.	CASSFTSASTDTQYF	TGTGCCAGCAGTTTTACTAGCGCTAGCACAGATACGCAGTATTTT
TRBD1	TRBV18	TRBJ1-5	.	CASSPSGGFNQPQHF	TGTGCCAGCTCACCGTCAGGGGGTTTCAATCAGCCCCAGCATTTT
TRBD2	TRBV24-1	TRBJ2-1	once	CATSDPRTSPSSYNEQFF	TGTGCCACCAGTGATCCGAGGACTAGTCCGAGCTCCTACAATGAGCAGTTCTTC
TRBD1	TRBV3-1/TRBV3-2	TRBJ2-7	.	CASSQGLQGAYEQYF	TGTGCCAGCAGCCAAGGGCTGCAGGGGGCCTACGAGCAGTACTTC
.	TRBV7-9	TRBJ1-2	.	CASSLAGAYGYTF	TGTGCCAGCAGCTTAGCGGGCGCGTATGGCTACACCTTC
TRBD1	TRBV4-3	TRBJ1-1	.	CASSQAGGSYSSEAFF	TGCGCCAGCAGCCAAGCAGGGGGCAGTTACTCGTCTGAAGCTTTCTTT
.	TRBV7-3	TRBJ2-3	.	CASSLNQRDTQYF	TGTGCCAGCAGCTTAAATCAGCGAGATACGCAGTATTTT
.	TRBV14	TRBJ1-4	.	CASSPAGAANEKLFF	TGTGCCAGCAGCCCAGCGGGAGCGGCTAATGAAAAACTGTTTTTT
TRBD2	TRBV12-5	TRBJ2-1	.	CASGPGTSRYNEQFF	TGTGCTAGTGGTCCCGGGACTAGCCGATACAATGAGCAGTTCTTC
.	TRBV4-1	TRBJ2-1	.	CASSRGLSRDTYNEQFF	TGCGCCAGCAGCCGAGGACTGAGCCGGGACACCTACAATGAGCAGTTCTTC